The 6 T cell receptor beta chains below all came from one sample that was sequenced in a study of T cell responses to AZD1222 COVID-19 vaccine. Clones were read by immunoSEQ multiplex PCR, and TCRdb kept only the in-frame ones, dropping some. The data show more than 140,000 clones, 88% seen once. Here the sequenced sample was peripheral blood, taken on day 0 of AZD1222 vaccination. All receptors derive from an adult in good health.

This chain uses TRBV3-1 (or the pseudogene TRBV3-2) with TRBJ1-3; perhaps TRBD1 as D (5 bases). The V gene lost 1 base and the J gene lost 3 bases, with 7 bases spanning the gap. CDR3 length equals 14 residues. Germline loops: CDR1 LGHDT, CDR2 YNNKEL (reference sequence). The CDR3 sequence: CASSQGGGGNTIYF. The CDR3 nucleotides read TGTGCCAGCAGCCAAGGGGGCGGTGGAAACACCATATATTTT.

The chain couples TRBV7-9 to TRBJ1-3; 9 bases map to TRBD1. This CDR3 has 18 amino acids. After removal of 5 bases from V and 1 base from J, the junction contained 12 bases not matched to a gene. Germline V gene lookup returns CDR1 SEHNR and CDR2 FQNEAQ (reference sequence). The CDR3 DNA is TGTGCCAGCAGCCCTTTCCGACCCGGGACAGGGTCTGGAAACACCATATATTTT. Translating it yields CASSPFRPGTGSGNTIYF.

This chain joins TRBV7-2 and TRBJ2-7; the D gene is possibly TRBD1 (6 bases). Trimming left V 2 bases short and J 1 base short, with 9 bases between. The CDR3 loop spans 14 amino acids. Germline values: CDR1 SGHTA, CDR2 FQGNSA. The CDR3 loop is CASSLRQGSYEQYF. The CDR3 DNA is TGTGCCAGCAGCTTACGGCAGGGGTCCTACGAGCAGTACTTC.

This chain links TRBV5-1 with TRBJ2-1; D perhaps matches TRBD1 (5 bases). CDR3 length: 15 amino acids. Germline CDR1 reads SGHRS; CDR2 reads YFSETQ. V was pared by 4 bases and J by 5 bases, with 16 bases between. CDR3 loop: CASSGGAQIHNEQFF. For the CDR3, the DNA is TGCGCCAGCAGCGGTGGGGCACAAATCCACAATGAGCAGTTCTTC.

This chain uses TRBV19 with TRBJ1-4; 9 positions match TRBD1. CDR3 length: 14 amino acids. V gave up 6 bases and J gave up 4 bases; unmatched junction bases: 3. Germline V lookup: CDR1 LNHDA, CDR2 SQIVND (reference sequence). CDR3 protein: CASRTTGGNEKLFF. CDR3 DNA sequence: TGTGCCAGTAGGACGACAGGGGGTAATGAAAAACTGTTTTTT. Full variable domain (remainder filled in from reference TRBV19 and TRBJ1-4): DGGITQSPKYLFRKEGQNVTLSCEQNLNHDAMYWYRQDPGQGLRLIYYSQIVNDFQKGDIAEGYSVSREKKESFPLTVTSAQKNPTAFYLCASRTTGGNEKLFFGSGTQLSVL.

This chain links TRBV9 with TRBJ2-4; 8 bases are shared with TRBD2. Germline assignment: CDR1 SGDLS and CDR2 YYNGEE. The CDR3 loop spans 15 amino acids. The V gene end was trimmed by 4 bases and the J gene end by 4 bases; junction bases not matched to a gene: 7. The CDR3 DNA sequence: TGTGCCAGCAGCAGGTCGGGACTAGGGAAAAACATTCAGTACTTC. Translated: CASSRSGLGKNIQYF.